A few counts support the clone carrying this T cell receptor (beta chain). Germline V gene sequence: CDR1 LNHDA, CDR2 SQIVND (reference sequence). The CDR3 is 15 residues long. Unmatched junction bases numbered 11, after V lost 3 bases and J lost 9 bases. This sample is drawn from a study of regulatory T cells in long-lasting Graves disease. Study context: Graves' disease counted as persistent after over 5 years of antithyroid drugs with positive TSH receptor antibodies.

Time point defined: persistent/refractory GD, antithyroid drugs over 5 years with positive TRAb. The TCR library was prepared using RNA isolated from PBMCs. Assembly of TCR beta libraries relied on iRepertoire HTBI primers together with Arm-PCR of CDR3 regions. A single record per CDR3 protein comes from TCRdb applying MiXCR to the multiplex PCR reads. The data hold more than 300,000 distinct CDR3 sequences, with around a fifth observed a single time. The receptor comes from a female donor with Graves disease. The starting material was peripheral blood mononuclear cells (PBMCs), obtained when the disease was refractory, from a patient treated with antithyroid drugs. The chain couples TRBV19 to TRBJ1-1; 9 bases match TRBD1. CDR3 amino acids: CASSIPIDRGVQAFF. The DNA for the CDR3 is TGTGCCAGTAGTATCCCTATTGACAGGGGGGTTCAAGCTTTCTTT.